This T cell receptor (beta chain) originates from a study of T cell changes during pregnancy in multiple sclerosis. This clone was seen more than once but under ten times. The CDR3 has 13 residues. Using immunoSEQ multiplex PCR, the repertoire was profiled, and TCRdb retains in-frame clones only, with some absent. This sample has tens of thousands of clones, with more than 80% found just once. Sequenced here: peripheral blood, sampled in the second trimester of pregnancy. The clonotype comes from a female donor with multiple sclerosis, enrolled in a pregnancy study. The V gene is TRBV21-1, the J gene TRBJ1-1. TRBV21-1 is a documented pseudogene. In DNA form, the CDR3 reads TGTGCCAGCAGCAAAGTTCGGGACACTGAAGCTTTCTTT. Its translation: CASSKVRDTEAFF.